This T cell receptor beta chain was retrieved from a study of blood T cell repertoires in COVID-19. Study-level background: COVID-19 samples, acute and convalescent, were from the United States, Italy and Spain.

The germline V gene encodes CDR1 LNHDA and CDR2 SQIVND (reference sequence). The CDR3 totals 15 residues. J was trimmed by 0 bases and V by 3 bases; bases with no gene match: 2. As originally analysed: Amplification with reference gene primers provided the estimates of nucleated cell counts. Generated by immunoSEQ multiplex PCR, the TCRdb table keeps only in-frame clones and is missing some. That table is the source of V, J and clone size, and D and trimming were worked out from the DNA. The sample shows about 210,000 clones, 84% of them seen only once. Recruited during active infection, patients (from Seattle) were subsequently followed longitudinally.

The receptor's source is a woman of 80 years or more with COVID-19, enrolled during active disease. Sample: peripheral blood. The V gene is TRBV19, the J gene TRBJ1-2, with TRBD1 matching over 9 bases. The CDR3 nucleotides read TGTGCCAGTAGTATCGACAGGGGGTCTAACTATGGCTACACCTTC. It specifies CASSIDRGSNYGYTF.